Only a few counts were recorded for the clone carrying this T cell receptor beta chain. What it recognizes is unknown. The unsorted PBMC replicate PCRs were performed with roughly 300 ng DNA, around 27,000 T cell genomes. Libraries were prepared by immunoSEQ multiplex PCR; TCRdb keeps only in-frame clonotypes and omits some of them. This table has roughly 500,000 clones, approximately 80% appearing once. This specimen comes from a study of shared clonotypes between healthy human individuals. Study results and caveats: Limited genetic and exposure-history diversity came from having few donors.

The specimen was PBMCs. This TCR derives from a woman in her 40s in good health. Some clones in this sample may be carry-over from other donors' samples.

The CDR3 is CASSLGGSQETQYF. DNA for the CDR3: TGTGCCAGCAGCTTAGGGGGGTCCCAAGAGACCCAGTACTTC. V gene TRBV11-3 combines with J gene TRBJ2-5, with D perhaps being TRBD1 or TRBD2 (5 bases each). Germline CDR1 and CDR2: SGHNT and YENEEA. The germline V and J ends were trimmed by 1 base and 1 base, with 7 bases remaining between them. The CDR3 covers 14 residues.